A selection of T cell receptor beta chains follows, all from one sample in a study of CD8+CD57+ T cells in acquired aplastic anemia. TCRdb reprocessed the reads via MiXCR and lists one record per CDR3 protein. The repertoire includes 180,000 or so distinct CDR3 sequences, just over 45% of them detected once, and roughly 3% sits in the top ten. Sequencing was done on a sample of sorted CD4+, CD8+, or CD8+CD57+ T cells (not recorded which) from PBMCs. These receptors originate from a human donor in good health. Each CDR3 is given with its conserved first and last residue. The order of the fields is clone size, V gene, D gene, J gene, CDR3 protein, CDR3 DNA. The D gene is left open where the match is weak. The size entry is marked missing in some rows and otherwise reads once, few, many or a size class.

>.|TRBV29-1|.|TRBJ1-6
CSVKSAGNSPLHF
TGCAGCGTTAAGTCGGCGGGAAATTCACCCCTCCACTTT
>.|TRBV5-1|.|TRBJ2-5
CASSSTPGAETQYF
TGCGCCAGCAGCTCCACCCCTGGGGCAGAGACCCAGTACTTC
>many|TRBV5-4|TRBD1|TRBJ2-5
CASSYGTVQETQYF
TGTGCCAGCAGCTATGGGACAGTCCAAGAGACCCAGTACTTC
>.|TRBV29-1|TRBD1|TRBJ1-2
CSVEGQASYGYTF
TGCAGCGTCGAGGGACAGGCGAGCTATGGCTACACCTTC
>many|TRBV6-2/TRBV6-3|.|TRBJ2-2
CASKGSGTGELFF
TGTGCCAGCAAGGGGTCGGGAACCGGGGAGCTGTTTTTT
>.|TRBV7-6|TRBD1|TRBJ1-5
CASSLGSGTEYQPQHF
TGTGCCAGCAGCTTAGGATCCGGGACAGAGTATCAGCCCCAGCATTTT
>.|TRBV28|.|TRBJ1-1
CASSLRWRNTEAFF
TGTGCCAGCAGTTTGAGGTGGAGGAACACTGAAGCTTTCTTT
>many|TRBV4-1|.|TRBJ2-5
CASSQDRERETQYF
TGCGCCAGCAGCCAAGACCGGGAACGGGAGACCCAGTACTTC
>many|TRBV3-1|.|TRBJ1-1
CASSHTGNTEAFF
TGTGCCAGCAGCCACACAGGTAACACTGAAGCTTTCTTT
>.|TRBV29-1|TRBD1|TRBJ2-3
CSTGTVDTQYF
TGCAGCACTGGGACAGTGGATACGCAGTATTTT
>many|TRBV10-3|TRBD1|TRBJ2-3
CAISEPGQSRRQYF
TGTGCCATCAGTGAGCCGGGACAGTCCCGAAGGCAGTATTTT
>few|TRBV25-1|.|TRBJ1-6
CASRPQGDLYNSPLHF
TGTGCCAGCAGACCTCAGGGTGACTTATATAATTCACCCCTCCACTTT
>.|TRBV25-1|.|TRBJ1-6
CASSGNTYNSPLHF
TGTGCCAGCAGCGGCAATACCTATAATTCACCCCTCCACTTT
>.|TRBV6-2/TRBV6-3|TRBD1|TRBJ1-5
CASSYGCLPGQGANQPQHF
TGTGCCAGCAGTTACGGTTGTTTACCTGGACAGGGGGCGAATCAGCCCCAGCATTTT
>.|TRBV24-1|.|TRBJ1-1
CATSVPGSTEAFF
TGTGCCACCAGTGTCCCAGGGAGCACTGAAGCTTTCTTT
>many|TRBV20-1|.|TRBJ2-5
CSANRQETQYF
TGCAGTGCTAACCGCCAAGAGACCCAGTACTTC
>many|TRBV2|.|TRBJ1-2
CALGTGFGYTF
TGTGCCCTCGGAACGGGCTTCGGCTACACCTTC
>.|TRBV10-3|TRBD1|TRBJ2-1
CAISEYTGGEQFF
TGTGCCATCAGTGAGTATACAGGGGGTGAGCAGTTCTTC
>.|TRBV5-6|TRBD2|TRBJ2-3
CASSHTSGRRVDTQYF
TGTGCCAGCAGCCATACTAGCGGGAGGAGAGTGGATACGCAGTATTTT